This T cell receptor beta chain comes out of a study of T cells in tuberculosis. The study's findings and limits: Active tuberculosis TCR-alpha repertoires lay closer to GMM-specific TCRs than IGRA-negative controls, suggesting clonal expansion.

This clone appeared a few times. The antigen remains unidentified. Some clones are missing from TCRdb's copy, which holds only in-frame ones; the method was immunoSEQ multiplex PCR. The sample consists of tens of thousands of clones, around 93% of them appearing once. Time point of the sample: new active TB diagnosis, blood taken before or within 7 days of starting treatment. Active tuberculosis patients were new diagnoses, HIV-seronegative, South African, and aged 18 years or older. Germline CDR1 reads SGHRS; CDR2 reads YFSETQ. CDR3 size: 15 residues. Trimming left V 7 bases short and J 0 bases short, with 11 bases between.

The material was PBMCs, obtained at tuberculosis diagnosis. The chain recombines TRBV5-1 with TRBJ1-6; no clear D gene. The receptor's source is an adult with tuberculosis. Here the CDR3 DNA reads TGCGCCAGCGCAAGTGTGAGCTCCTATAATTCACCCCTCCACTTT. It codes for CASASVSSYNSPLHF.